This TCR beta chain was retrieved from a study of identical twins. Overall study results and limits: Zero-insertion findings could be partly confounded by invariant cells (MAIT and iNKT cells).

Comment on this clonotype: Its antigen is undetermined.

Germline assignment: CDR1 SGHAT and CDR2 FQNNGV. There are 15 residues in the CDR3. Trimming pared 2 bases from V and 9 bases from J, leaving 17 bases between. TCRdb reprocessed the 5' RACE reads via MiXCR and lists one record per CDR3 protein. The data show under 300,000 distinct CDR3 sequences, 6.5% seen once. These same records also appear under a second study, on T cells expressing NK-cell markers. That work states: Dominance of the CD3+CD56-NKG2C+ fraction by these clonotypes also held in a few donors. Whether expanded NKG2C+ T cell clones were HCMV-specific remained unclear.

The genes are TRBV11-2 and TRBJ2-1; D may be TRBD1 (8 bases). This receptor was obtained from a woman between 18 and 29 years old in good health. Material: CD8+ T cells sorted from blood. In nucleotides, the CDR3 is TGTGCCAGCAGCTTAACAGGGGGGGGTGAGGGTGAGCAGTTCTTC. Amino acids: CASSLTGGGEGEQFF.